A selection of T cell receptor beta chains follows, all from one sample in a study of blood T cells in healthy people across ages. One entry per CDR3 protein results from TCRdb running MiXCR on the 5' RACE reads. The sample has more than 800,000 distinct CDR3 sequences; around 28% are singletons. The sequenced sample consisted of blood. These receptors were taken from an elderly woman in good health. Both conserved end residues are part of each CDR3. A D gene is named only where the DNA matches it firmly. Rows give clone size only sometimes, using once, few, many, or a class for an expanded clone.

j_gene | abundance | v_gene | d_gene | CDR3nt | CDR3aa
TRBJ1-2 | many | TRBV25-1 | TRBD1 | TGTGCCACCCTTCCGGCAGGGGGCAACTATGGCTACACCTTC | CATLPAGGNYGYTF
TRBJ2-7 | - | TRBV29-1 | - | TGCAGCGCGCGGGTACCTAGCTCCTACGAGCAGTACTTC | CSARVPSSYEQYF
TRBJ2-3 | many | TRBV6-2/TRBV6-3 | TRBD1 | TGTGCCAGCAGTTTCCGGCCAGGACAGGGGGCTTACACAGATACGCAGTATTTT | CASSFRPGQGAYTDTQYF
TRBJ2-6 | few | TRBV29-1 | - | TGCAGCGTGGTTCAGGGCTCTGGGGCCAACGTCCTGACTTTC | CSVVQGSGANVLTF
TRBJ2-1 | many | TRBV24-1 | TRBD1 | TGTGCCACCAGTGATTCGACAGGGGGCAATGAGCAGTTCTTC | CATSDSTGGNEQFF
TRBJ2-5 | many | TRBV10-3 | TRBD1 | TGTGCCACAGGGAAGGGACAGCCCCAAGAGACCCAGTACTTC | CATGKGQPQETQYF
TRBJ1-6 | many | TRBV3-1 | TRBD1 | TGTGCCAGCAGCCTGACAGGGGCTGGCTCACCCCTCCACTTT | CASSLTGAGSPLHF
TRBJ2-2 | few | TRBV10-2 | TRBD2 | TGCGCCAGCGGCCTCTCTAGCGGGGTTAACACCGGGGAGCTGTTTTTT | CASGLSSGVNTGELFF
TRBJ1-1 | - | TRBV7-2 | - | TGTGCCAGCAGCTTAAGGACCCTCCAAAGGGCTGAAGCTTTCTTT | CASSLRTLQRAEAFF
TRBJ2-3 | - | TRBV7-2 | TRBD2 | TGTGCCAGCAGCTCCATGGGCGGGGGGTTTGCAGATACGCAGTATTTT | CASSSMGGGFADTQYF
TRBJ1-2 | many | TRBV25-1 | - | TGTGCCAGCAGTGAATGGTTAGGGGGTGCTCGCTATGGCTACACCTTC | CASSEWLGGARYGYTF
TRBJ2-2 | few | TRBV6-6 | - | TGTGCCAGCAGAGGAATGGCGAACACCGGGGAGCTGTTTTTT | CASRGMANTGELFF
TRBJ2-1 | many | TRBV20-1 | - | TGCAGTGGACTCAGCAATGAGCAGTTCTTC | CSGLSNEQFF
TRBJ1-5 | - | TRBV20-1 | - | TGCAGTGCTAGGACAGCCGCGGGCAATCAGCCCCAGCATTTT | CSARTAAGNQPQHF
TRBJ1-1 | - | TRBV5-1 | - | TGCGCCAGCAGCTCCTCAGCGAGCGCTGAAGCTTTCTTT | CASSSSASAEAFF
TRBJ1-2 | many | TRBV25-1 | TRBD1 | TGTGCCAGCACCAACCTGGGGACAGGGGCCTCTGGTGGCTACACCTTC | CASTNLGTGASGGYTF